A single sample gave rise to the 22 T cell receptor beta chains below, sequenced in a study of blood T cell repertoires in COVID-19. Clones were sequenced by immunoSEQ multiplex PCR, and TCRdb holds only the in-frame ones, with some missing. This table has tens of thousands of clones, 75% to 90% appearing once. The specimen sequenced was peripheral blood. The receptor source for this set is a human donor with active COVID-19. The donor label of this sample is uncertain.

J is TRBJ1-6 and V is TRBV4-1, with no clear D. The germline gives CDR1 MGHRA, CDR2 YSYEKL. Between the trimmed V and J ends, which lost 2 bases and 10 bases, there was a span of 15 bases. This CDR3 has 15 amino acids. The CDR3, as DNA: TGCGCCAGCAGCCAACTAAACCTCCGGGGATCACCCCTCCACTTT. It yields the protein CASSQLNLRGSPLHF.

The chain is built from TRBV2 and TRBJ1-6, with D hard to call. This CDR3 has 15 amino acids. Trimming left V 2 bases short and J 9 bases short, with 14 bases between. Germline V gene sequence: CDR1 SNHLY, CDR2 FYNNEI. For the CDR3, the DNA is TGTGCCAGCAGTGAAATGCCTGCCGCGGGTTCACCCCTCCACTTT. The encoded protein is CASSEMPAAGSPLHF.

The J gene is TRBJ1-5, the V gene TRBV6-5; 8 bases match TRBD1. Germline V CDR1 and CDR2: MNHEY, SVGAGI. The CDR3 has 14 residues. J lost 0 bases, V lost 10 bases, and 5 bases had no gene match. CDR3: CAIGQGGSNQPQHF. CDR3 sequence (DNA): TGTGCCATAGGACAGGGCGGTAGCAATCAGCCCCAGCATTTT.

This clone has only one observation. The chain links TRBV15 to TRBJ2-3; TRBD1 aligns across 8 bases. With V trimmed by 3 bases and J by 5 bases, 10 bases remained unmatched. In germline, CDR1 is LNHNV, CDR2 YYDKDF (reference sequence). This CDR3 is built from 16 residues. The CDR3 nucleotides read TGTGCCACCAGCAGGGCCCCACGACAGGGGAGAGATACGCAGTATTTT. Its translation: CATSRAPRQGRDTQYF.

To note about this clone: Different DNA sequences within this sample yield the same CDR3. The V and J genes are TRBV19 and TRBJ1-1, with a weak D call TRBD1 (5 bases). V shed 8 bases and J shed 0 bases, with 10 bases lying between them. CDR3 length equals 13 residues. Germline lookup yields CDR1 LNHDA and CDR2 SQIVND (reference sequence). This CDR3 reads CASSSGLNTEAFF. CDR3 nucleotide sequence: TGTGCCAGTTCATCAGGGTTGAACACTGAAGCTTTCTTT.

J is TRBJ2-1 and V is TRBV2, with D tentatively TRBD1 (6 bases). Trimming took 8 bases from V and 4 from J, leaving 6 bases between them. Germline V gene data show CDR1 as SNHLY and CDR2 as FYNNEI. The CDR3 contains 11 residues. The CDR3 loop reads CASGQYNEQFF. CDR3 DNA: TGTGCCAGCGGACAGTACAATGAGCAGTTCTTC.

There are a few counts of this clone. This rearrangement joins TRBV5-1 to TRBJ2-3, with no clear D. The V and J ends lost 5 bases and 0 bases respectively, with 4 bases between them. The CDR3 totals 12 residues. Germline lookup yields CDR1 SGHRS and CDR2 YFSETQ. The CDR3 nucleotides read TGCGCCAGCAGGGCCAGCACAGATACGCAGTATTTT. This gives the protein CASRASTDTQYF.

V usage is TRBV10-3 and J usage is TRBJ2-7; TRBD1 matches 11 bases. V gave up 1 base and J gave up 0 bases; unmatched junction bases: 5. Per the germline V gene, CDR1 is ENHRY and CDR2 is SYGVKD. The CDR3 length is 17 residues. The CDR3 protein is CAISEWLGTGGSYEQYF. In DNA, the CDR3 is TGTGCCATCAGTGAGTGGCTCGGGACAGGGGGCTCCTACGAGCAGTACTTC.

The CDR3 DNA reads TGTGCCAGCAGGACTAGCGGGAGGCAGGAGCAGTACTTC. Translated: CASRTSGRQEQYF. The gene calls are TRBV6-5 and TRBJ2-7; 13 bases are shared with TRBD2. The CDR3 extends over 13 amino acids. The J segment lost 7 bases and the V segment lost 6 bases, leaving 3 bases of the junction unmatched. Germline V CDR1 and CDR2: MNHEY, SVGAGI.

The gene calls are TRBV29-1 and TRBJ1-2; TRBD1 is a possible D gene (6 bases). V was pared by 3 bases and J by 5 bases, with 19 bases between. This CDR3 has 15 residues. CDR1 and CDR2 from the germline V gene are SQVTM and ANQGSEA. The CDR3 DNA reads TGCAGCGTTGACCCCCCCGGGGGGCGAGGGTATGGCTACACCTTC. This translates into CSVDPPGGRGYGYTF.

The genes are TRBV9 and TRBJ1-6, with unresolved D. V lost 3 bases to trimming and J lost 0 bases, with 10 bases between them. The CDR3 has 16 amino acids. Germline CDR1 is SGDLS and CDR2 is YYNGEE. In DNA form, the CDR3 reads TGTGCCAGCAGCGCATCCCCAGGCTCCTATAATTCACCCCTCCACTTT. Its protein is CASSASPGSYNSPLHF.

This chain uses TRBV7-2 with TRBJ2-7; TRBD2 matches at 8 bases. CDR3 length: 16 residues. Germline V gene data show CDR1 as SGHTA and CDR2 as FQGNSA. The V gene end was trimmed by 1 base and the J gene end by 3 bases; junction bases not matched to a gene: 8. CDR3 region: CASSLDAGGRFYEQYF. CDR3 bases: TGTGCCAGCAGCTTAGACGCGGGCGGGAGGTTCTACGAGCAGTACTTC. The variable domain in full, completed from reference TRBV7-2 and TRBJ2-7, reads GAGVSQSPSNKVTEKGKDVELRCDPISGHTALYWYRQSLGQGLEFLIYFQGNSAPDKSGLPSDRFSAERTGGSVSTLTIQRTQQEDSAVYLCASSLDAGGRFYEQYFGPGTRLTVT.

The V and J genes are TRBV11-1 and TRBJ2-2, with 9 nucleotides matching TRBD2. The CDR3 totals 15 residues. Unmatched junction bases numbered 7, after V lost 5 bases and J lost 6 bases. CDR1 is SGHAT and CDR2 is FQDESV in the germline V gene (reference sequence). CDR3 region: CASSPRLADAGELFF. The CDR3, as DNA: TGTGCCAGCAGCCCCCGACTAGCGGACGCCGGGGAGCTGTTTTTT.

The chain joins TRBV9 to TRBJ2-5; 7 nucleotides align to TRBD2. Losses at the gene ends were 0 bases for V and 1 base for J; bases not matched to a gene: 3. The CDR3 length is 15 residues. Germline assignment: CDR1 SGDLS and CDR2 YYNGEE. The CDR3 reads CASSVDGTTQETQYF. The CDR3 DNA is TGTGCCAGCAGCGTAGATGGGACTACCCAAGAGACCCAGTACTTC.

The V gene is TRBV7-9, the J gene TRBJ2-7; tentative D call: TRBD2 (6 bases). Trimming pared 2 bases from V and 5 bases from J, leaving 16 bases between. CDR1 SEHNR and CDR2 FQNEAQ come from the germline V gene (reference sequence). CDR3 length: 15 amino acids. The DNA of the CDR3 is TGTGCCAGCAGCTTATATTCGGGGGAACGGGACGAGCAGTACTTC. It yields the protein CASSLYSGERDEQYF. The full variable domain, its missing parts supplied by reference TRBV7-9 and TRBJ2-7, is DTGVSQNPRHKITKRGQNVTFRCDPISEHNRLYWYRQTLGQGPEFLTYFQNEAQLEKSRLLSDRFSAERPKGSFSTLEIQRTEQGDSAMYLCASSLYSGERDEQYFGPGTRLTVT.

The chain links TRBV19 to TRBJ2-5; 8 nucleotides agree with TRBD1. In germline, CDR1 is LNHDA, CDR2 SQIVND (reference sequence). This CDR3 has 13 amino acids. Trimming at V came to 3 bases and at J to 5 bases, leaving 2 bases not matched to a gene. CDR3 in amino acids: CASSIRGQETQYF. CDR3 in DNA: TGTGCCAGTAGTATCAGGGGGCAGGAGACCCAGTACTTC.

The V and J genes are TRBV9 and TRBJ2-7; 8 nucleotides align to TRBD1. Germline CDR1 SGDLS, CDR2 YYNGEE. V lost 3 bases to trimming and J lost 2 bases; unmatched junction nucleotides: 4. This CDR3 comprises 14 residues. The CDR3 protein is CASSGGQGPYEQYF. Here the CDR3 DNA reads TGTGCCAGCAGCGGAGGACAGGGTCCCTACGAGCAGTACTTC. Using reference TRBV9 and TRBJ2-7 for the parts outside the CDR3, the full variable domain is DSGVTQTPKHLITATGQRVTLRCSPRSGDLSVYWYQQSLDQGLQFLIQYYNGEERAKGNILERFSAQQFPDLHSELNLSSLELGDSALYFCASSGGQGPYEQYFGPGTRLTVT.

The chain recombines TRBV5-5 with TRBJ1-1; perhaps TRBD1 as D (6 bases). This CDR3 is 14 amino acids long. In germline, CDR1 is SGHKS, CDR2 YYEKEE (reference sequence). Trimming removed 0 bases at V and 3 bases at J, with 9 bases between. CDR3 residues: CASSLAYRDTEAFF. The CDR3 DNA reads as TGTGCCAGCAGCTTGGCGTACAGGGACACTGAAGCTTTCTTT.

The chain carries TRBV30 and TRBJ1-2; tentative D call: TRBD1 (5 bases). Trimming took off 5 bases at V and 3 bases at J, with 16 bases between the two ends. Germline CDR1 reads GTSNPN; CDR2 reads SVGIG (reference sequence). This CDR3 region has 14 residues. CDR3 region: CAWSVGGSHYGYTF. In DNA, the CDR3 is TGTGCCTGGTCTGTCGGGGGGTCGCACTATGGCTACACCTTC.

The V call is TRBV7-2, the J call TRBJ1-4, with D unclear. CDR1 and CDR2 (germline): SGHTA, FQGNSA. This CDR3 contains 15 residues. V was clipped by 1 base and J by 3 bases, with 9 bases between them. The CDR3 sequence: CASSLGGFSNEKLFF. CDR3 in DNA: TGTGCCAGCAGCTTAGGCGGTTTTTCTAATGAAAAACTGTTTTTT.

The gene calls are TRBV19 and TRBJ2-3; TRBD1 matches 10 bases. The CDR3 extends over 17 amino acids. Per germline, CDR1 LNHDA and CDR2 SQIVND (reference sequence). V shed 5 bases and J 6 bases; nucleotides not matched to a gene: 14. In nucleotides, the CDR3 is TGTGCCAGTAGTCAAACCCGGGACAGGGGTGCCGCGGATACGCAGTATTTT. Its translation: CASSQTRDRGAADTQYF.

The V gene is TRBV5-4, the J gene TRBJ2-3; 11 nucleotides align to TRBD2. The CDR3 is 14 amino acids. CDR1 and CDR2 (germline): SGHNT, YYREEE (reference sequence). V lost 3 bases to trimming and J lost 6 bases; unmatched junction nucleotides: 3. The CDR3, as DNA: TGTGCCAGCAGCTCGACTAGCGGGGAGGATACGCAGTATTTT. Protein product: CASSSTSGEDTQYF. The whole variable domain, remainder taken from reference TRBV5-4 and TRBJ2-3, is ETGVTQSPTHLIKTRGQQVTLRCSSQSGHNTVSWYQQALGQGPQFIFQYYREEENGRGNFPPRFSGLQFPNYSSELNVNALELDDSALYLCASSSTSGEDTQYFGPGTRLTVL.